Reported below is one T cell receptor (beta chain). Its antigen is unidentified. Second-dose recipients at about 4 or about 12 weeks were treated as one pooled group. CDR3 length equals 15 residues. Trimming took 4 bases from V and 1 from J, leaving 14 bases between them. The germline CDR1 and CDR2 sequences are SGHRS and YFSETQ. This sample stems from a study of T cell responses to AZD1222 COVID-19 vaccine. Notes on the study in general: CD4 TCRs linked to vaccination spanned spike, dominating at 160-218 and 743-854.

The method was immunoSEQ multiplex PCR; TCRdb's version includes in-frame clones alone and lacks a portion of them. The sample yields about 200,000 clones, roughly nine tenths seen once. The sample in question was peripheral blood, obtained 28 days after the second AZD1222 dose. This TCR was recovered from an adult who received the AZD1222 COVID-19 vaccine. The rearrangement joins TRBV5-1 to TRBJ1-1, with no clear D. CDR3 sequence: CASSPFAGENTEAFF. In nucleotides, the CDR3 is TGCGCCAGCAGCCCATTCGCCGGGGAGAACACTGAAGCTTTCTTT.